These 4 T cell receptor beta chains were sequenced from one sample in a study of T cells after posttransplantation cyclophosphamide. TCRdb's copy holds only in-frame clones and misses some; the assay was immunoSEQ multiplex PCR. This sample carries some 43,000 clones, none of them present only once. The specimen sequenced was PBMCs. Receptors originate from a man in his forties or fifties in good health, CMV-negative, and a related stem cell transplant donor.

This clone appeared many times. The V and J genes are TRBV10-3 and TRBJ2-7; the match to TRBD2 covers 9 bases. CDR1 and CDR2 (germline): ENHRY, SYGVKD. The CDR3 totals 13 residues. V lost 7 bases, J lost 4 bases, and 5 bases stayed unmatched. CDR3 DNA sequence: TGTGCCATCAAGCGGGAGGTTGAATACGAGCAGTACTTC. Its translation: CAIKREVEYEQYF.

In its sample, this clone was seen many times. This sequence joins TRBV19 and TRBJ2-7; 9 positions match TRBD1. Trimming removed 4 bases from V and 3 bases from J; junction bases left unmatched: 7. Germline loops: CDR1 LNHDA, CDR2 SQIVND (reference sequence). The CDR3 runs 15 residues. CDR3 protein: CASSRPGQGNYEQYF. CDR3 coding DNA: TGTGCCAGTAGTAGACCGGGACAGGGAAACTACGAGCAGTACTTC.

In its sample, this clone was seen many times. The genes are TRBV19 and TRBJ1-1, with D tentatively TRBD1 (5 bases). Germline V gene data show CDR1 as LNHDA and CDR2 as SQIVND (reference sequence). The V end lost 3 bases, the J end lost 5 bases, and 13 bases lay between the germline ends. The CDR3 sequence is 14 residues long. Written as DNA, the CDR3 is TGTGCCAGTAGTATGTCCTCAGGGTCTACTGAAGCTTTCTTT. This encodes CASSMSSGSTEAFF.

This clone was counted many times. This rearrangement joins TRBV5-1 to TRBJ2-7; 7 bases map to TRBD1. In germline, CDR1 is SGHRS, CDR2 YFSETQ. This CDR3 contains 13 residues. With V trimmed by 2 bases and J by 3 bases, 2 bases remained unmatched. In DNA form, the CDR3 reads TGCGCCAGCAGCTTACAGGGGAACTACGAGCAGTACTTC. It codes for CASSLQGNYEQYF.